The 29 T cell receptor beta chains in this list originate from one sample, sequenced in a study of blood T cell repertoires in COVID-19. The table came from immunoSEQ multiplex PCR; TCRdb's copy has only in-frame clones and leaves some out. This sample carries approximately 170,000 clones, around 79% of them seen once, and the ten largest clones take roughly 12%. What was sequenced was peripheral blood. Every receptor here comes from a woman in her 50s with acute or convalescent COVID-19.

The chain combines TRBV4-1 with TRBJ2-1; 10 bases align to TRBD2. The CDR3 consists of 18 residues. V gave up 3 bases and J gave up 4 bases; unmatched junction bases: 12. Germline V CDR1 and CDR2: MGHRA, YSYEKL. The CDR3 sequence: CASSHKKREAGGYNEQFF. The CDR3 DNA reads TGCGCCAGCAGCCACAAGAAGAGGGAAGCGGGGGGGTACAATGAGCAGTTCTTC.

This chain uses TRBV28 with TRBJ2-3; 8 bases match TRBD2. Germline loops: CDR1 MDHEN, CDR2 SYDVKM. This CDR3 comprises 14 residues. This chain's CDR3 is CATLAGGYTDTQYF. CDR3 DNA sequence: TGTGCTACCCTGGCGGGGGGATACACAGATACGCAGTATTTT.

This chain links TRBV25-1 with TRBJ1-1, with D unclear. The CDR3 covers 12 residues. V lost 4 bases to trimming and J lost 0 bases, with 3 bases between them. The germline V gene encodes CDR1 MGHDK and CDR2 SYGVNS. CDR3 DNA: TGTGCCAGCAGTGGAGTGAACACTGAAGCTTTCTTT. Encoded protein: CASSGVNTEAFF.

The chain is built from TRBV14 and TRBJ1-4; 7 bases line up with TRBD1. This CDR3 spans 15 amino acids. Trimming at V came to 3 bases and at J to 5 bases, leaving 6 bases not matched to a gene. The germline gives CDR1 SGHDN, CDR2 FVKESK. The CDR3 region is CASSQTQGQNEKLFF. Written as DNA, the CDR3 is TGTGCCAGCAGCCAGACACAGGGGCAGAATGAAAAACTGTTTTTT. Drawing the rest from reference TRBV14 and TRBJ1-4, the complete variable domain is EAGVTQFPSHSVIEKGQTVTLRCDPISGHDNLYWYRRVMGKEIKFLLHFVKESKQDESGMPNNRFLAERTGGTYSTLKVQPAELEDSGVYFCASSQTQGQNEKLFFGSGTQLSVL.

The rearrangement joins TRBV7-9 to TRBJ1-6; D perhaps matches TRBD1 (5 bases). The V end lost 1 base, the J end lost 9 bases, and 13 bases lay between the germline ends. Germline V gene data show CDR1 as SEHNR and CDR2 as FQNEAQ (reference sequence). CDR3 size: 15 residues. This chain's CDR3 is CASSLVAGLGSPLHF. In DNA, the CDR3 is TGTGCCAGCAGCTTAGTGGCGGGGCTGGGTTCACCCCTCCACTTT.

Comment on this clone: A read error may produce the germline difference seen at one junction end. V is TRBV29-1 and J is TRBJ1-6, with 8 bases matching TRBD1. CDR1 is SQVTM and CDR2 is ANQGSEA in the germline V gene. CDR3 length: 13 residues. The CDR3 nucleotides are TGCAGCGTGGGGACAGGTCCGAATTCACCCCTCTACTTT. This encodes CSVGTGPNSPLYF.

The chain links TRBV6-6 to TRBJ1-2, with 9 bases that match TRBD1. V was pared by 7 bases and J by 8 bases, with 14 bases of the junction left unmatched. Germline CDR1 MNHNY, CDR2 SVGAGI (reference sequence). There are 15 residues in the CDR3. CDR3 region: CASTPDLTGGLGYTF. CDR3 sequence (DNA): TGTGCCAGCACTCCCGACCTCACAGGGGGCCTGGGCTACACCTTC.

The chain is built from TRBV7-2 and TRBJ2-3; the D is unclear. CDR3 length: 14 residues. From germline, CDR1 is SGHTA and CDR2 FQGNSA. Trimming stripped 2 bases from V and 0 bases from J, with 6 bases between. Written as DNA, the CDR3 is TGTGCCAGCAGCTTACAGTCTAGCACAGATACGCAGTATTTT. It yields the protein CASSLQSSTDTQYF.

The V and J genes are TRBV2 and TRBJ1-1; no firm D call. Deletions cut 5 bases from V and 4 bases from J, with 14 bases between. The CDR3 length is 14 residues. Germline V gene data show CDR1 as SNHLY and CDR2 as FYNNEI. The CDR3 loop is CASSPGRVGTEAFF. CDR3 coding DNA: TGTGCCAGCAGTCCGGGGAGGGTGGGCACTGAAGCTTTCTTT.

The V and J genes are TRBV6-2 or TRBV6-3 and TRBJ1-1; D possibly corresponds to TRBD1 (5 bases). Trimming removed 7 bases at V and 5 bases at J, with 20 bases between. Germline V lookup: CDR1 MNHEY, CDR2 SVGEGT. CDR3 length: 15 residues. CDR3 amino acids: CASTPSGREGTEAFF. CDR3 bases: TGTGCCAGCACCCCGTCGGGCAGGGAAGGAACTGAAGCTTTCTTT.

This clone was counted ten times or more. The V gene is TRBV5-1, the J gene TRBJ1-1; TRBD1 agrees at 8 bases. V trimming: 0 bases; J trimming: 4 bases; junction bases outside the gene matches: 8. CDR3 length: 16 amino acids. Germline V gene data show CDR1 as SGHRS and CDR2 as YFSETQ. DNA of the CDR3: TGCGCCAGCAGCTTGGTTTCAGGGGGCGCGGGCACTGAAGCTTTCTTT. It yields the protein CASSLVSGGAGTEAFF.

The chain is built from TRBV18 and TRBJ1-2; TRBD1 matches 7 bases. Germline V gene lookup returns CDR1 KGHSH and CDR2 LQKENI. This CDR3 is built from 18 residues. V was pared by 4 bases and J by 4 bases, with 18 bases of the junction left unmatched. CDR3 amino acids: CASSLLMQTGPVLYGYTF. The CDR3 bases are TGTGCCAGCTCACTTTTAATGCAGACAGGGCCCGTTCTCTATGGCTACACCTTC.

The rearrangement joins TRBV5-5 to TRBJ2-7, with a possible D match to TRBD1 (6 bases). Looked up from germline, CDR1 is SGHKS and CDR2 is YYEKEE (reference sequence). V was cut by 2 bases and J by 3 bases, with 12 bases left in between. This CDR3 is 14 amino acids long. This CDR3 is CASSLVAGVYEQYF. The CDR3 coding sequence is TGTGCCAGCAGCTTAGTTGCAGGGGTCTACGAGCAGTACTTC.

This rearrangement joins TRBV2 to TRBJ2-7; 8 bases match TRBD2. V lost 4 bases, J lost 0 bases, and 5 bases stayed unmatched. The germline V gene has CDR1 SNHLY and CDR2 FYNNEI. This CDR3 contains 15 residues. The chain's CDR3 is CASSVSSGASYEQYF. In DNA form, the CDR3 reads TGTGCCAGCAGTGTGAGTAGCGGGGCCTCCTACGAGCAGTACTTC.

The chain combines TRBV28 with TRBJ1-2, with D uncertain. Germline V lookup: CDR1 MDHEN, CDR2 SYDVKM. This CDR3 is built from 12 residues. Trimming removed 8 bases at V and 5 bases at J, with 12 bases between. CDR3 residues: CASVHSGYGYTF. The CDR3 DNA is TGTGCCAGCGTTCATTCAGGATATGGCTACACCTTC.

V is TRBV19 and J is TRBJ1-2; D possibly corresponds to TRBD1 (6 bases). V lost 11 bases and J lost 4, with 20 bases in between. The germline CDR1 and CDR2 sequences are LNHDA and SQIVND (reference sequence). The CDR3 runs 14 residues. The chain's CDR3 is CAGFEGGRGYGYTF. The CDR3 coding sequence is TGTGCCGGATTCGAGGGGGGGAGAGGCTATGGCTACACCTTC.

This clone has a single count. J is TRBJ2-1 and V is TRBV18, with 8 bases fitting TRBD2. The length of the CDR3 is 15 residues. The junction had 12 bases not matched to a gene; V was cut back by 4 bases and J by 10 bases. Germline loops: CDR1 KGHSH, CDR2 LQKENI. The CDR3 nucleotides read TGTGCCAGCTCACGGCGGGAGGTTTCGTTGTGGGAGCAGTTCTTC. Its protein is CASSRREVSLWEQFF.

Concerning this clone: Other DNA sequences in the sample encode the same CDR3. The chain carries TRBV27 and TRBJ1-1; D call uncertain. Between the trimmed V and J ends, which lost 5 bases and 4 bases, there was a span of 14 bases. The CDR3 has 14 residues. Germline lookup yields CDR1 MNHEY and CDR2 SMNVEV (reference sequence). In DNA, the CDR3 is TGTGCCAGCAGTCCCCAAGAGCGTCGCACTGAAGCTTTCTTT. Its translation is CASSPQERRTEAFF.

This rearrangement joins TRBV5-1 to TRBJ1-2; tentative D call: TRBD1 (5 bases). Germline V gives CDR1 SGHRS, CDR2 YFSETQ. This CDR3 comprises 15 residues. V shed 0 bases and J shed 4 bases, with 13 bases lying between them. CDR3 bases: TGCGCCAGCAGCTTGGCGGGGGTGGGATCCTATGGCTACACCTTC. Translated, it gives CASSLAGVGSYGYTF.

The chain links TRBV20-1 to TRBJ2-3; TRBD1 is a possible D gene (6 bases). This CDR3 comprises 16 residues. V gave up 3 bases and J gave up 8 bases, with 24 bases separating them. The germline V gene encodes CDR1 DFQATT and CDR2 SNEGSKA (reference sequence). The CDR3 nucleotides are TGCAGTGCTAGTCCTCAGACTCCTCCCATAGGGGGTACGCAGTATTTT. Translating it yields CSASPQTPPIGGTQYF.

The CDR3 protein is CAWKMPDRSYEQYF. CDR3 coding DNA: TGTGCCTGGAAAATGCCGGACAGGAGTTACGAGCAGTACTTC. The chain combines TRBV30 with TRBJ2-7; 7 bases line up with TRBD1. The V gene's germline CDR1 is GTSNPN and CDR2 SVGIG (reference sequence). There are 14 residues in the CDR3. The ends lost 4 bases at V and 4 bases at J; junction bases unmatched: 10.

The chain couples TRBV24-1 to TRBJ2-5, with D perhaps TRBD2 (5 bases). The CDR3 runs to 15 residues. Germline V gives CDR1 KGHDR, CDR2 SFDVKD. The V end was cut by 0 bases, the J end by 7 bases, with 14 bases between. CDR3 residues: CATSDLLQPEGTQYF. In nucleotides, the CDR3 is TGTGCCACCAGTGATTTGCTTCAGCCAGAGGGGACCCAGTACTTC.

The V gene is TRBV30, the J gene TRBJ1-1, with a possible D match to TRBD1 (6 bases). Trimming cost V 2 bases and J 0 bases, with 10 bases left between them. This CDR3 comprises 14 residues. The germline CDR1 and CDR2 sequences are GTSNPN and SVGIG (reference sequence). The CDR3 loop reads CAWSIGQMNTEAFF. The CDR3 DNA sequence: TGTGCCTGGAGTATCGGACAGATGAACACTGAAGCTTTCTTT.

The chain recombines TRBV27 with TRBJ1-2; tentative D call: TRBD1 (6 bases). This CDR3 is 14 amino acids long. CDR1 is MNHEY and CDR2 is SMNVEV in the germline V gene (reference sequence). The V end lost 6 bases, the J end lost 2 bases, and 13 bases lay between the germline ends. This CDR3 reads CASSKQGGNYGYTF. For the CDR3, the DNA is TGTGCCAGCAGCAAACAGGGCGGGAACTATGGCTACACCTTC.

This clone was seen repeatedly, ten times or more. The rearrangement links TRBV28 to TRBJ1-2; D possibly corresponds to TRBD1 (6 bases). V gave up 10 bases and J gave up 2 bases, with 8 bases separating them. The CDR3 covers 11 residues. Germline loops: CDR1 MDHEN, CDR2 SYDVKM. DNA of the CDR3: TGTGCCACTGGACAGAACTATGGCTACACCTTC. Protein product: CATGQNYGYTF.

The V and J genes are TRBV9 and TRBJ2-2; 7 nucleotides line up with TRBD1. Losses at the gene ends were 0 bases for V and 4 bases for J; bases not matched to a gene: 0. Germline-derived CDR1 and CDR2 are SGDLS and YYNGEE. This CDR3 comprises 14 residues. The CDR3: CASSVDRGTGELFF. The CDR3 DNA reads as TGTGCCAGCAGCGTAGACAGGGGCACCGGGGAGCTGTTTTTT. Complete variable domain (other parts from reference TRBV9 and TRBJ2-2): DSGVTQTPKHLITATGQRVTLRCSPRSGDLSVYWYQQSLDQGLQFLIQYYNGEERAKGNILERFSAQQFPDLHSELNLSSLELGDSALYFCASSVDRGTGELFFGEGSRLTVL.

The V gene is TRBV28, the J gene TRBJ1-5; D unclear. The CDR3 has 15 residues. Germline CDR1 is MDHEN and CDR2 is SYDVKM. V shed 8 bases and J shed 5 bases, with 19 bases lying between them. CDR3 protein: CASSNGPGSDQPQHF. DNA for the CDR3: TGTGCCAGCTCCAACGGCCCGGGGTCTGATCAGCCCCAGCATTTT. Filled out from reference TRBV28 and TRBJ1-5, the complete variable domain reads DVKVTQSSRYLVKRTGEKVFLECVQDMDHENMFWYRQDPGLGLRLIYFSYDVKMKEKGDIPEGYSVSREKKERFSLILESASTNQTSMYLCASSNGPGSDQPQHFGDGTRLSIL.

The V call is TRBV6-1, the J call TRBJ1-4; D unresolved. Germline V gives CDR1 MNHNS, CDR2 SASEGT. This CDR3 contains 13 residues. V lost 5 bases and J 3 bases, leaving 7 bases between the germline ends. The chain's CDR3 is CASSYRANEKLFF. CDR3 bases: TGTGCCAGCAGTTATAGAGCTAATGAAAAACTGTTTTTT.

This sequence joins TRBV5-5 and TRBJ2-5; TRBD2 might be the D (5 bases). There are 12 residues in the CDR3. Looked up from germline, CDR1 is SGHKS and CDR2 is YYEKEE (reference sequence). The V end lost 2 bases, the J end lost 4 bases, and 6 bases lay between the germline ends. This CDR3 is CASSLGRETQYF. The DNA of the CDR3 is TGTGCCAGCAGCTTAGGGAGAGAGACCCAGTACTTC.